This T cell receptor (beta chain) was identified during a study of blood T cells in healthy people across ages. Trimming cost V 6 bases and J 4 bases, with 13 bases left between them. The length of the CDR3 is 14 residues. Germline assignment: CDR1 MDHEN and CDR2 SYDVKM. Primers used in a second PCR of roughly 7 to 12 cycles were a sample-barcoded 5' primer and a J-beta primer mix. TCRdb reanalysed the 5' RACE reads using MiXCR and keeps one entry per CDR3 protein. The data show around 940,000 distinct CDR3 sequences, with around 54% seen just once and roughly 23% held by the top ten. The rearrangement links TRBV28 to TRBJ1-3; D call uncertain. The source of this sequence is a woman aged 55-75 years in good health. The sequenced sample was blood. The CDR3 sequence: CASRLGMSGNTIYF. The CDR3 nucleotides read TGTGCCAGCAGATTAGGGATGTCGGGAAACACCATATATTTT. Full variable domain (rest looked up from reference TRBV28 and TRBJ1-3): DVKVTQSSRYLVKRTGEKVFLECVQDMDHENMFWYRQDPGLGLRLIYFSYDVKMKEKGDIPEGYSVSREKKERFSLILESASTNQTSMYLCASRLGMSGNTIYFGEGSWLTVV.